The T cell receptor beta chain under discussion was sequenced for a study of pediatric ulcerative colitis. Study summary: Disease was pancolitis in fewer than ten and left-sided in two, histology-confirmed.

One to two pinch biopsies were taken from the rectum during colonoscopy. Germline CDR1 and CDR2: LNHDA and SQIVND (reference sequence). CDR3 length: 13 amino acids. The V and J ends lost 5 bases and 3 bases respectively, with 11 bases between them. Study results and limitations: Compared with controls, ulcerative colitis showed greater blood-rectum clone sharing. Rectal repertoires separated controls, mild-moderate and acute severe colitis.

The assay was run at survey level. The method was immunoSEQ multiplex PCR; TCRdb's version includes in-frame clones alone and lacks a portion of them. This table has approximately 40,000 clones, around four fifths appearing once. Worth noting for this clone: Its matching antigen is unknown.

The J gene is TRBJ2-7, the V gene TRBV19; a weak D match, TRBD2 (6 bases). This clonotype originated in a boy under 18 with moderate ulcerative colitis. Sequencing was done on a sample of gut tissue. In nucleotides, the CDR3 is TGTGCCAGTAGTCCGGGACTTGGCTACGAGCAGTACTTC. Protein sequence: CASSPGLGYEQYF.